The 14 T cell receptor beta chains reported below all come from one sample, sequenced in a study of blood T cell repertoires in COVID-19. Here immunoSEQ multiplex PCR was the method, and the copy in TCRdb shows in-frame clones only, minus some. In the table there are 310,000 or so clones, roughly nine tenths of which are singletons. Sequenced input: peripheral blood. Receptors originate from a young woman with COVID-19, enrolled during active disease.

The chain is built from TRBV6-1 and TRBJ2-3; TRBD2 is a possible D gene (5 bases). The CDR3 runs 14 residues. Germline V lookup: CDR1 MNHNS, CDR2 SASEGT. V shed 0 bases and J shed 4 bases, with 8 bases lying between them. The CDR3 nucleotides are TGTGCCAGCAGTGAAGCGGGAGTGGCAGATACGCAGTATTTT. Its translation: CASSEAGVADTQYF.

The chain carries TRBV10-3 and TRBJ2-7, with 8 positions matching TRBD1. CDR3 length: 13 residues. Per the germline V gene, CDR1 is ENHRY and CDR2 is SYGVKD. The junction had 6 bases not matched to a gene; V was cut back by 8 bases and J by 3 bases. CDR3 DNA sequence: TGTGCCATCGGCACAGGGGGGAACTACGAGCAGTACTTC. Translating it yields CAIGTGGNYEQYF.

This sequence joins TRBV19 and TRBJ1-5; D remains ambiguous. There are 14 residues in the CDR3. V shed 4 bases and J shed 2 bases, with 9 bases lying between them. Germline V CDR1 and CDR2: LNHDA, SQIVND (reference sequence). The CDR3 loop reads CASSRQVGNQPQHF. The CDR3 nucleotides are TGTGCCAGTAGTAGGCAGGTCGGCAATCAGCCCCAGCATTTT.

The gene calls are TRBV2 and TRBJ2-4; 10 bases map to TRBD2. The CDR3 runs to 19 residues. Germline assignment: CDR1 SNHLY and CDR2 FYNNEI. V was pared by 6 bases and J by 5 bases, with 19 bases of the junction left unmatched. CDR3 sequence reads: CASRKRYLAGDTGENIQYF. The CDR3 region has the DNA TGTGCCAGCAGAAAACGATATCTAGCGGGAGATACCGGGGAAAACATTCAGTACTTC. The full variable domain, completed using reference TRBV2 and TRBJ2-4, is EPEVTQTPSHQVTQMGQEVILRCVPISNHLYFYWYRQILGQKVEFLVSFYNNEISEKSEIFDDQFSVERPDGSNFTLKIRSTKLEDSAMYFCASRKRYLAGDTGENIQYFGAGTRLSVL.

This chain connects TRBV10-3 to TRBJ2-3, with 7 nucleotides matching TRBD2. Germline CDR1 is ENHRY and CDR2 is SYGVKD. The CDR3 totals 13 residues. Trimming took 10 bases from V and 4 from J; bases not matched to a gene: 8. DNA for the CDR3: TGTGCCACCGAGTCGGGAGGAGCAGATACGCAGTATTTT. This sequence encodes CATESGGADTQYF.

V is TRBV5-4 and J is TRBJ1-2; 8 nucleotides match TRBD1. CDR3 size: 12 residues. With 4 bases clipped from V and 9 bases from J, the junction kept 5 bases outside the gene matches. Germline CDR1 and CDR2: SGHNT and YYREEE (reference sequence). The CDR3 DNA reads as TGTGCCAGCAGCGAGGGACAGGACCGCTACACCTTC. It translates to CASSEGQDRYTF.

J is TRBJ1-1 and V is TRBV5-1, with D tentatively TRBD1 (6 bases). Germline CDR1 reads SGHRS; CDR2 reads YFSETQ. The CDR3 loop spans 15 amino acids. V lost 0 bases and J lost 3, with 12 bases in between. The CDR3 nucleotides read TGCGCCAGCAGCTTGGGAACAGGGCCGGACACTGAAGCTTTCTTT. Its protein product is CASSLGTGPDTEAFF.

This chain uses TRBV30 with TRBJ2-1; TRBD1 agrees at 8 bases. CDR1 and CDR2 from the germline V gene are GTSNPN and SVGIG (reference sequence). Trimming removed 4 bases from V and 5 bases from J; junction bases left unmatched: 10. This CDR3 contains 15 residues. CDR3 nucleotide sequence: TGTGCCTGGACGCCACGGACAGGGATACACAATGAGCAGTTCTTC. Translated, it gives CAWTPRTGIHNEQFF.

This chain connects TRBV10-3 to TRBJ2-7; 7 bases are shared with TRBD2. The CDR3 length is 15 residues. V shed 0 bases and J 6 bases; nucleotides not matched to a gene: 8. The germline V gene encodes CDR1 ENHRY and CDR2 SYGVKD. CDR3 bases: TGTGCCATCAGTGAGTCGGCGGGAGCAATTGGCGAGCAGTACTTC. It translates to CAISESAGAIGEQYF.

This clone was recorded once. The CDR3 bases are TGTGCCAGCAGCCAAGGGGAGAGGCTAGGGTTAAACATTCAGTACTTC. It codes for CASSQGERLGLNIQYF. The chain is built from TRBV3-1 (or the pseudogene TRBV3-2) and TRBJ2-4, with D perhaps matching TRBD2 (5 bases). Germline-derived CDR1 and CDR2 are LGHDT and YNNKEL (reference sequence). This CDR3 spans 16 amino acids. V lost 1 base and J lost 6, with 16 bases in between.

This clone was picked up one time. The V and J genes are TRBV19 and TRBJ1-1; weak D call: TRBD1 (5 bases). The CDR3 is 15 residues long. Germline CDR1 LNHDA, CDR2 SQIVND (reference sequence). V was pared by 3 bases and J by 0 bases, with 11 bases between. The CDR3 is CASSIWGVMNTEAFF. DNA for the CDR3: TGTGCCAGTAGTATTTGGGGGGTGATGAACACTGAAGCTTTCTTT.

This clone was detected once. This specimen includes other DNA sequences encoding the same CDR3. The chain uses TRBV12-3 or TRBV12-4 and TRBJ2-7, with D hard to call. Trimming removed 5 bases at V and 1 base at J, with 3 bases between. The CDR3 runs 11 residues. The CDR3 DNA reads TGTGCCAGCAGTACTTCCTACGAGCAGTACTTC. Amino acid sequence: CASSTSYEQYF.

The gene calls are TRBV30 and TRBJ1-3, with D hard to call. Trimming removed 2 bases at V and 7 bases at J, with 18 bases between. The CDR3 has 15 residues. Germline V gives CDR1 GTSNPN, CDR2 SVGIG (reference sequence). CDR3 amino acids: CAWSTQYVAGNTIYF. CDR3 DNA sequence: TGTGCCTGGAGTACCCAGTACGTGGCGGGGAACACCATATATTTT.

V gene TRBV28 combines with J gene TRBJ1-5; D gene ambiguous. This CDR3 region has 14 residues. V lost 7 bases and J 4 bases, leaving 14 bases between the germline ends. Germline V lookup: CDR1 MDHEN, CDR2 SYDVKM. The CDR3 DNA follows: TGTGCCAGCACTGGATTAACAGTGAATCAGCCCCAGCATTTT. The encoded protein is CASTGLTVNQPQHF.